This T cell receptor (beta chain) was identified during a study of shared clonotypes between healthy human individuals. A CD45RA-negative memory subset and a CD45RA+ naive subset were separated from the CD4+ cells. Per the original methods: ImmunoSEQ yielded junction-only sequences lacking quality scores, so filtering differed. Produced via immunoSEQ multiplex PCR; TCRdb's table is partial and in-frame only. Clone size and the V and J calls come from that table; the DNA yielded D and trimming. The table has millions of clones, around nine tenths seen once. The CDR3 is 13 amino acids. Germline CDR1 SNHLY, CDR2 FYNNEI. V shed 7 bases and J shed 4 bases, with 13 bases lying between them.

The V call is TRBV2, the J call TRBJ1-2; D is uncertain. The sequenced sample was naive CD4+ T cells sorted from blood. Subset denoted: CD45RA+ positively selected. The TCR originated in a man between 18 and 35 years old in good health. The CDR3 nucleotides are TGTGCCAGCACAACAGAGGCTACCTATGGCTACACCTTC. Translating it yields CASTTEATYGYTF.